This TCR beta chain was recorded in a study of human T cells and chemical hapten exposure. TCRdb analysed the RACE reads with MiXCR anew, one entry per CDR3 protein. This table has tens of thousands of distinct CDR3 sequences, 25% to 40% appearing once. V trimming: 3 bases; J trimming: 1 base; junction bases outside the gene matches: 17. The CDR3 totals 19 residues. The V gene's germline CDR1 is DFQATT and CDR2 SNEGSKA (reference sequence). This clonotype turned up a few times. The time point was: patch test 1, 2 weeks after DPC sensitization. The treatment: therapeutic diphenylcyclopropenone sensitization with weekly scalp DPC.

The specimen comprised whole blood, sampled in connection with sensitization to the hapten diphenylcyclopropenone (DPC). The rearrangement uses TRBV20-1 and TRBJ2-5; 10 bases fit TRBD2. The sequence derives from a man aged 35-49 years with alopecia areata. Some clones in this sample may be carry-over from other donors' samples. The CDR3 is CSASSLAGGTSPPQETQYF. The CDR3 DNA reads TGCAGTGCTAGTTCATTAGCGGGAGGAACCTCCCCACCCCAAGAGACCCAGTACTTC.